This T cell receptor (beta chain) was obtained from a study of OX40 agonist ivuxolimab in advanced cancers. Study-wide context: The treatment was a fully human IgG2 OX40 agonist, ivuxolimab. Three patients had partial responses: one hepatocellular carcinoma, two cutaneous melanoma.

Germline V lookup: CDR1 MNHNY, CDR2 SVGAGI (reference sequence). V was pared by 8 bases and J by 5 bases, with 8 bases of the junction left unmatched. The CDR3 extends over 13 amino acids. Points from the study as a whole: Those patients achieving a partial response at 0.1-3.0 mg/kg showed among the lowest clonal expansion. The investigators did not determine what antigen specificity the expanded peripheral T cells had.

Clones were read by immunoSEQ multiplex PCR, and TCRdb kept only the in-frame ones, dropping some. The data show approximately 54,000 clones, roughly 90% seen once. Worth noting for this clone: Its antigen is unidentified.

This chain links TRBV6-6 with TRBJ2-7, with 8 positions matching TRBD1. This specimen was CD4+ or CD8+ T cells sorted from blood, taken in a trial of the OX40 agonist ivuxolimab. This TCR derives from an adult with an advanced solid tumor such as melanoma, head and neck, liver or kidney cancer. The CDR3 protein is CASGLGQGNEQYF. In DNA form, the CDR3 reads TGTGCCAGCGGTCTAGGACAGGGAAACGAGCAGTACTTC.